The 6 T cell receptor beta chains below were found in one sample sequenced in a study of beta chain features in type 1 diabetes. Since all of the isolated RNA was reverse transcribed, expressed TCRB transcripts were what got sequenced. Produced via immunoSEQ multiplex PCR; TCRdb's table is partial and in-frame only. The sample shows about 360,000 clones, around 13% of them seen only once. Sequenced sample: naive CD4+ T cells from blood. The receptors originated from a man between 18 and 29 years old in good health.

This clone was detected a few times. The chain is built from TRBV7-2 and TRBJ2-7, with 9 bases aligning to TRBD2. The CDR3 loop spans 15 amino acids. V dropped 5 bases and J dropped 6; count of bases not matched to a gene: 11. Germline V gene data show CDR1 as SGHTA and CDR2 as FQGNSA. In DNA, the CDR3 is TGTGCCAGCAGCCCACCGGGACTAGCAGTAGGCGAGCAGTACTTC. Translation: CASSPPGLAVGEQYF.

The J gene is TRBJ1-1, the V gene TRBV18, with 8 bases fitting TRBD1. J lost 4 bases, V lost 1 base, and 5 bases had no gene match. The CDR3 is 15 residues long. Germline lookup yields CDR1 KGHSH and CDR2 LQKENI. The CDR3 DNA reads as TGTGCCAGCTCACCACGACAGGGGTGGGGCACTGAAGCTTTCTTT. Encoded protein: CASSPRQGWGTEAFF.

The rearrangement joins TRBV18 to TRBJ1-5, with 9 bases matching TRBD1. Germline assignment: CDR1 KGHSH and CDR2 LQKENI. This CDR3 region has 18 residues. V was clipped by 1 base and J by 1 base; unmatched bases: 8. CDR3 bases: TGTGCCAGCTCACCACTGGGACAGGGATTGGGGAGCAATCAGCCCCAGCATTTT. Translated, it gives CASSPLGQGLGSNQPQHF.

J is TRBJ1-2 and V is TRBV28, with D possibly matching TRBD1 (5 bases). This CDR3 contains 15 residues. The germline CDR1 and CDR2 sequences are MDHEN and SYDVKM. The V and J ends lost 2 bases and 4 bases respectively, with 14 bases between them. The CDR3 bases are TGTGCCAGCAGTTTAGGAGGGCAGGGCGGCTATGGCTACACCTTC. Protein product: CASSLGGQGGYGYTF.

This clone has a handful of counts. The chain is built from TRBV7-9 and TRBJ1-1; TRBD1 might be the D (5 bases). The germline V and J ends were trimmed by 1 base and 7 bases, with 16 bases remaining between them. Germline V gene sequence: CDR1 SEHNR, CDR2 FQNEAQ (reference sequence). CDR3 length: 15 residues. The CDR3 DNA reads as TGTGCCAGCAGCTTAGAGGGCCAGGGTAGGGGTGAAGCTTTCTTT. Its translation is CASSLEGQGRGEAFF.

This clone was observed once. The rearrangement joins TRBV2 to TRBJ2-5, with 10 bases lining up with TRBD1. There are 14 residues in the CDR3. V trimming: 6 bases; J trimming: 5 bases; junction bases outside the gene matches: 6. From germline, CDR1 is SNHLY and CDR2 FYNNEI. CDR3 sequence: CASRSGTGEETQYF. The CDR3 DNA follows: TGTGCCAGCAGATCGGGGACAGGGGAGGAGACCCAGTACTTC.